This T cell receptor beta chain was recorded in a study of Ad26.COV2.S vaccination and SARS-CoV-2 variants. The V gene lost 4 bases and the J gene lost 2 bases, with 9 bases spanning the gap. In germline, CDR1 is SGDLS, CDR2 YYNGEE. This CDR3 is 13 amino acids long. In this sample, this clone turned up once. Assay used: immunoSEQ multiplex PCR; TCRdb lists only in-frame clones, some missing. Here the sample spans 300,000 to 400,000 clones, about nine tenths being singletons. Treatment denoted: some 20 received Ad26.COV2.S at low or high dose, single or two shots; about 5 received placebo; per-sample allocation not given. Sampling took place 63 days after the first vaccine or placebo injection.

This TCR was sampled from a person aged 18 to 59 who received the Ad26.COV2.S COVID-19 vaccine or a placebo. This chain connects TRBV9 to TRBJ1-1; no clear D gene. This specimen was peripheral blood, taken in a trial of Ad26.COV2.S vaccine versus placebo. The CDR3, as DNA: TGTGCCAGCAGCCCCGCCATAAACACTGAAGCTTTCTTT. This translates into CASSPAINTEAFF.